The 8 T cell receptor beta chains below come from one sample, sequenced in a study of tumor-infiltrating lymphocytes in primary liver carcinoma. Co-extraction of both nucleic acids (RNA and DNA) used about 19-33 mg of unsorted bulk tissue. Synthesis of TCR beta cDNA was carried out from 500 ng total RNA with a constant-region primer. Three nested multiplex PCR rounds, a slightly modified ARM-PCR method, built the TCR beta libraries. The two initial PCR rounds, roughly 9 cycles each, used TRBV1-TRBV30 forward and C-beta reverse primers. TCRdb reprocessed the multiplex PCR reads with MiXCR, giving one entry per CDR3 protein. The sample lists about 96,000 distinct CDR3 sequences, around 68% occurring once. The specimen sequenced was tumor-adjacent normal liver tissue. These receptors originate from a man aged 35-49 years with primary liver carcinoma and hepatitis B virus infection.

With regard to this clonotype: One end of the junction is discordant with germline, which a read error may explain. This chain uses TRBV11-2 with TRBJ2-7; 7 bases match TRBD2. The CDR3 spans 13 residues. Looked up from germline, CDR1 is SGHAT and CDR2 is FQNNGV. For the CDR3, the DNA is TGTGCCTGCAGTAGGGAGGGCCTTTACGAGCAATACTTC. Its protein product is CACSREGLYEQYF.

The CDR3 sequence: CASSPFGTAYYEQYF. The CDR3 DNA is TGTGCCAGCTCACCATTTGGGACAGCGTACTACGAGCAGTACTTC. J is TRBJ2-7 and V is TRBV18, with 7 nucleotides matching TRBD1. Germline CDR1 reads KGHSH; CDR2 reads LQKENI. J was trimmed by 3 bases and V by 2 bases; bases with no gene match: 7. This CDR3 contains 15 residues. The full variable domain, completed using reference TRBV18 and TRBJ2-7, is NAGVMQNPRHLVRRRGQEARLRCSPMKGHSHVYWYRQLPEEGLKFMVYLQKENIIDESGMPKERFSAEFPKEGPSILRIQQVVRGDSAAYFCASSPFGTAYYEQYFGPGTRLTVT.

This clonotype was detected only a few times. CDR3 sequence reads: CASSPGQGSTEAFF. CDR3 DNA sequence: TGTGCCAGCAGTCCGGGACAGGGTAGCACTGAAGCTTTCTTT. The genes are TRBV6-6 and TRBJ1-1; TRBD1 agrees at 9 bases. Trimming at V came to 5 bases and at J to 4 bases, leaving 5 bases not matched to a gene. Germline loops: CDR1 MNHNY, CDR2 SVGAGI (reference sequence). The CDR3 loop spans 14 amino acids.

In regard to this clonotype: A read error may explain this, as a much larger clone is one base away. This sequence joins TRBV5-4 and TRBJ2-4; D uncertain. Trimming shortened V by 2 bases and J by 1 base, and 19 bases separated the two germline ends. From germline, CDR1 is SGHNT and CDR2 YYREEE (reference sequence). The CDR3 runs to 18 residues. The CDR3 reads CASSFTEGLRRAKNIQYF. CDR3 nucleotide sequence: TGTGCCAGCAGCTTTACAGAAGGGCTGAGAAGGGCCAAAAACATTCAGTACTTC.

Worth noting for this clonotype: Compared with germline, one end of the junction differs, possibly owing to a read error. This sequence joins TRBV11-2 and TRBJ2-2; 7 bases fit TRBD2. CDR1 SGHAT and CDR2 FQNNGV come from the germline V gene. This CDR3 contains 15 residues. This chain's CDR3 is CASSCGGGNVGELFF. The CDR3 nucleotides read TGCGCCAGCAGCTGCGGGGGTGGGAATGTCGGGGAGCTGTTTTTT. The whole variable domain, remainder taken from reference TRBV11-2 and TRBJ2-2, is EAGVAQSPRYKIIEKRQSVAFWCNPISGHATLYWYQQILGQGPKLLIQFQNNGVVDDSQLPKDRFSAERLKGVDSTLKIQPAKLEDSAVYLCASSCGGGNVGELFFGEGSRLTVL.

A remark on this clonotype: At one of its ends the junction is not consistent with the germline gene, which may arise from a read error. DNA for the CDR3: TGTGTCAGCAGTTTAAGTGTGGACACCGGGGAGCTGTTTTTT. Residues: CVSSLSVDTGELFF. J is TRBJ2-2 and V is TRBV12-3 or TRBV12-4; D not resolved. This CDR3 is 14 amino acids long.

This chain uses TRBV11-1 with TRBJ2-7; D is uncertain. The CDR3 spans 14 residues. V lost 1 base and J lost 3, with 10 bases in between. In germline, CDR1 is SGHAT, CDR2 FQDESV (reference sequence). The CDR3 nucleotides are TGTGCCAGCAGCTTAGACTTGGGCTTCTACGAGCAGTACTTC. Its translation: CASSLDLGFYEQYF. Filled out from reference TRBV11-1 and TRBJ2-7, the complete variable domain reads EAEVAQSPRYKITEKSQAVAFWCDPISGHATLYWYRQILGQGPELLVQFQDESVVDDSQLPKDRFSAERLKGVDSTLKIQPAELGDSAMYLCASSLDLGFYEQYFGPGTRLTVT.

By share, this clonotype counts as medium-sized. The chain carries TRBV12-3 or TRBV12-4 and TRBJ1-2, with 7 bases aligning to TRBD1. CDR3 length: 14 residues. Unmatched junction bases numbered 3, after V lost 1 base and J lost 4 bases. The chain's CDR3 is CASSLVGGGYGYTF. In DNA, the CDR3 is TGTGCCAGCAGTTTAGTAGGGGGCGGCTATGGCTACACCTTC.